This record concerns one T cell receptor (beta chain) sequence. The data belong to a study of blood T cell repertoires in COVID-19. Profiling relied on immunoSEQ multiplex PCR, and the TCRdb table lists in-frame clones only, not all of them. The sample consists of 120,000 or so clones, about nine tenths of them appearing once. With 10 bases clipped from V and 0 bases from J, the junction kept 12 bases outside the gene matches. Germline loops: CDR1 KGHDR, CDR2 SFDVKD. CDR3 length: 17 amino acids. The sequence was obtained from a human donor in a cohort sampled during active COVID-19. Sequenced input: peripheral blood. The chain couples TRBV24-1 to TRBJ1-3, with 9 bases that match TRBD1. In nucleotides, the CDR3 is TGTGCCACAAACAGGGGGCACTACTCATACTCTGGAAACACCATATATTTT. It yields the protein CATNRGHYSYSGNTIYF.